These 16 T cell receptor beta chains were all obtained from the same sample, sequenced in a study of CD8+CD57+ T cells in acquired aplastic anemia. CDR3 and TCR beta VDJ profiling relied on a genomic DNA template. TCRdb recomputed calls from the reads with MiXCR, one row per CDR3 protein. The sample yields about 150,000 distinct CDR3 sequences, approximately 52% seen once. Whoever was chosen for sequencing had shown CD8+CD57+ cell expansion by flow cytometry. The sequencing sample was made of sorted CD4+, CD8+, or CD8+CD57+ T cells (not recorded which) from PBMCs. The receptors stem from a human donor with aplastic anemia.

The V gene is TRBV20-1, the J gene TRBJ1-2; D gene uncertain. This CDR3 region has 12 residues. With 1 base removed from V and 6 bases from J, the gap between germline ends came to 9 bases. CDR1 and CDR2 (germline): DFQATT, SNEGSKA (reference sequence). The CDR3 loop is CSARGGAHGYTF. The CDR3 bases are TGCAGTGCTAGAGGGGGTGCCCATGGCTACACCTTC.

The J gene is TRBJ2-3, the V gene TRBV19, with 8 bases aligning to TRBD1. Germline V CDR1 and CDR2: LNHDA, SQIVND (reference sequence). The CDR3 has 15 amino acids. V gave up 6 bases and J gave up 9 bases; unmatched junction bases: 14. The CDR3 bases are TGTGCCAGTAGCGTAGGACAGGGACTCATGGACACGCAGTATTTT. It specifies CASSVGQGLMDTQYF.

The rearrangement links TRBV19 to TRBJ2-2; TRBD1 aligns across 8 bases. This CDR3 region has 18 residues. Trimming removed 5 bases from V and 3 bases from J; junction bases left unmatched: 14. From germline, CDR1 is LNHDA and CDR2 SQIVND (reference sequence). The CDR3 DNA reads as TGTGCCAGTAGTTCCCAACCTCCCGGGACAGGACACACCGGGGAGCTGTTTTTT. Amino acids: CASSSQPPGTGHTGELFF.

Ten or more counts support this clonotype. The chain carries TRBV27 and TRBJ2-7, with D maybe TRBD2 (6 bases). This CDR3 comprises 16 residues. The V gene lost 5 bases and the J gene lost 0 bases, with 17 bases spanning the gap. Germline loops: CDR1 MNHEY, CDR2 SMNVEV (reference sequence). The CDR3 nucleotides are TGTGCCAGCAGTCCCTCGGAGGGCCAAAGCTCCTACGAGCAGTACTTC. It encodes CASSPSEGQSSYEQYF.

V is TRBV2 and J is TRBJ1-2, with TRBD1 identical over 10 bases. Germline V lookup: CDR1 SNHLY, CDR2 FYNNEI. The CDR3 has 14 residues. With V trimmed by 10 bases and J by 6 bases, 11 bases remained unmatched. The CDR3 loop reads CAIPPGQGYDGYTF. In DNA, the CDR3 is TGTGCCATCCCCCCGGGACAGGGGTACGATGGCTACACCTTC.

The table lists this clonotype with many counts. V gene TRBV13 combines with J gene TRBJ2-1; D not certain. CDR1 PRHDT and CDR2 FYEKMQ come from the germline V gene (reference sequence). The length of the CDR3 is 13 residues. Trimming removed 1 base from V and 7 bases from J, with 8 bases in between. CDR3 in DNA: TGTGCCAGCAGCTTAGCTCGGATGAATGAGCAGTTCTTC. As protein: CASSLARMNEQFF.

The chain couples TRBV27 to TRBJ2-1; 9 positions agree with TRBD2. This CDR3 has 12 residues. With 6 bases clipped from V and 9 bases from J, the junction kept 3 bases outside the gene matches. CDR1 is MNHEY and CDR2 is SMNVEV in the germline V gene (reference sequence). As DNA, the CDR3 is TGTGCCAGCAGCCATAGCGGGGGTGAGCAGTTCTTC. It is translated as CASSHSGGEQFF.

This clonotype was seen a handful of times. V usage is TRBV29-1 and J usage is TRBJ2-7; 8 nucleotides line up with TRBD1. The CDR3 loop spans 15 amino acids. V was clipped by 4 bases and J by 5 bases; unmatched bases: 13. Germline V lookup: CDR1 SQVTM, CDR2 ANQGSEA. CDR3 amino acids: CSVGGPGQGADEQYF. The CDR3 coding sequence is TGCAGCGTTGGAGGCCCAGGGCAGGGGGCCGACGAGCAGTACTTC.

This clonotype showed up many times. The rearrangement joins TRBV4-2 to TRBJ2-5; D may be TRBD1 (5 bases). V lost 0 bases and J lost 4, with 15 bases in between. Germline values: CDR1 LGHNA, CDR2 YNFKEQ. The CDR3 totals 16 residues. Here the CDR3 reads CASSQDLQGGTETQYF. The CDR3 nucleotides read TGTGCCAGCAGCCAAGATCTCCAGGGCGGTACAGAGACCCAGTACTTC.

In its sample, this clonotype was seen a few times. The chain links TRBV5-6 to TRBJ2-3, with D uncertain. The CDR3 contains 11 residues. V was clipped by 5 bases and J by 4 bases, with 5 bases between them. Per germline, CDR1 SGHDT and CDR2 YYEEEE. Here the CDR3 reads CASSRSDTQYF. DNA of the CDR3: TGTGCCAGCAGTCGGTCAGATACGCAGTATTTT. Filled out from reference TRBV5-6 and TRBJ2-3, the complete variable domain reads DAGVTQSPTHLIKTRGQQVTLRCSPKSGHDTVSWYQQALGQGPQFIFQYYEEEERQRGNFPDRFSGHQFPNYSSELNVNALLLGDSALYLCASSRSDTQYFGPGTRLTVL.

J is TRBJ2-5 and V is TRBV19; D may be TRBD1 (6 bases). The CDR3 runs 15 residues. Germline values: CDR1 LNHDA, CDR2 SQIVND (reference sequence). The V end lost 5 bases, the J end lost 2 bases, and 15 bases lay between the germline ends. The DNA for the CDR3 is TGTGCCAGTAGTGCCCGGTCGGGACAACAAGAGACCCAGTACTTC. Its protein product is CASSARSGQQETQYF.

This clonotype has a count of ten or more. The rearrangement links TRBV12-3 or TRBV12-4 to TRBJ1-2; no clear D. Trimming took off 6 bases at V and 5 bases at J, with 13 bases between the two ends. The CDR3 extends over 13 amino acids. The CDR3 region has the DNA TGTGCCAGCAGCTCAAACCCCCTATATGGCTACACCTTC. Amino acids: CASSSNPLYGYTF.

The sample holds one count of this clonotype. The chain employs TRBV24-1 and TRBJ2-1; the match to TRBD1 covers 7 bases. Germline CDR1 and CDR2: KGHDR and SFDVKD. Germline trimming cut 0 bases from V and 6 bases from J; bases unmatched to any gene: 22. The CDR3 runs 21 residues. For the CDR3, the DNA is TGTGCCACCAGTGATTTGCTCTACGTAGCTGGGGGAACGGGACAGCTCAATGAGCAGTTCTTC. This translates into CATSDLLYVAGGTGQLNEQFF.

The V gene is TRBV20-1, the J gene TRBJ2-3, with D unclear. Trimming took off 6 bases at V and 2 bases at J, with 21 bases between the two ends. This CDR3 is 16 amino acids long. CDR1 DFQATT and CDR2 SNEGSKA come from the germline V gene (reference sequence). The CDR3 sequence is CSAIPANHTATDTQYF. In nucleotides, the CDR3 is TGCAGTGCGATCCCAGCGAACCACACGGCCACAGATACGCAGTATTTT.

This clonotype occurred once. The genes are TRBV29-1 and TRBJ2-3; TRBD1 matches at 10 bases. The CDR3 runs 15 residues. Germline lookup yields CDR1 SQVTM and CDR2 ANQGSEA. Germline trimming cut 5 bases from V and 1 base from J; bases unmatched to any gene: 6. The CDR3 nucleotides read TGCAGCGTTTCGGATGGGACAGGGGGCACAGATACGCAGTATTTT. Its translation is CSVSDGTGGTDTQYF.

The chain joins TRBV7-8 to TRBJ2-7, with 8 positions matching TRBD1. The CDR3 is 16 amino acids. CDR1 and CDR2 (germline): SGHVS, FQNEAQ. With 1 base clipped from V and 5 bases from J, the junction kept 10 bases outside the gene matches. As DNA, the CDR3 is TGTGCCAGCAGCTTAGTTGTCTGGACAGGGCTCGACGAGCAGTACTTC. It specifies CASSLVVWTGLDEQYF.